The 20 T cell receptor beta chains below were found in one sample sequenced in a study of blood T cells in healthy people across ages. A second PCR of roughly 6 to 12 cycles used a sample-barcoded 5' primer and a J-beta primer mix. From the 5' RACE reads, TCRdb called clonotypes with MiXCR, one entry per CDR3 protein. The table shows 1.2 million to 1.5 million distinct CDR3 sequences, with approximately 40% occurring only once. Sequencing input: blood. These receptors were obtained from a woman aged 18-29 years in good health.

The rearrangement uses TRBV24-1 and TRBJ2-3; TRBD2 is a possible D gene (5 bases). Between the trimmed V and J ends, which lost 8 bases and 11 bases, there was a span of 22 bases. CDR1 is KGHDR and CDR2 is SFDVKD in the germline V gene. This CDR3 has 14 amino acids. CDR3 sequence reads: CATTDGASPGGQYF. The CDR3 nucleotides are TGTGCCACCACAGATGGTGCCAGCCCAGGAGGGCAGTATTTT.

The chain links TRBV20-1 to TRBJ2-7; 8 bases map to TRBD1. V lost 3 bases to trimming and J lost 2 bases; unmatched junction nucleotides: 6. The V gene's germline CDR1 is DFQATT and CDR2 SNEGSKA (reference sequence). This CDR3 has 14 residues. CDR3 sequence (DNA): TGCAGTGCTAGGGTGACAGGGGCCCCCTACGAGCAGTACTTC. Its protein is CSARVTGAPYEQYF.

This clonotype was recorded a few times. V and J are TRBV11-2 and TRBJ1-1; TRBD1 matches at 7 bases. The germline gives CDR1 SGHAT, CDR2 FQNNGV. Trimming at V came to 7 bases and at J to 4 bases, leaving 9 bases not matched to a gene. CDR3 size: 14 residues. Here the CDR3 DNA reads TGTGCCAGCACCGACAGGGAGTGGATCACTGAAGCTTTCTTT. The encoded protein is CASTDREWITEAFF.

This clonotype appeared a few times. V usage is TRBV4-1 and J usage is TRBJ2-1; D gene unclear. Germline V gene data show CDR1 as MGHRA and CDR2 as YSYEKL. The V end was cut by 3 bases, the J end by 0 bases, with 15 bases between. The CDR3 sequence is 17 residues long. CDR3 sequence: CASSQNQAASSYNEQFF. CDR3 coding DNA: TGCGCCAGCAGCCAGAATCAGGCGGCCAGCTCCTACAATGAGCAGTTCTTC.

V gene TRBV19 combines with J gene TRBJ2-4; no reliable D call. Matching the DNA end better, TRBJ2-7 makes the J call doubtful. Germline loops: CDR1 LNHDA, CDR2 SQIVND (reference sequence). The CDR3 extends over 13 amino acids. The CDR3: CASSIAQTYEQYF. The CDR3 DNA is TGTGCCAGTAGTATAGCACAGACCTACGAGCAGTACTTC.

This clonotype was seen a single time. The V call is TRBV18, the J call TRBJ1-2; weak D call: TRBD1 (5 bases). The CDR3 runs 14 residues. Trimming pared 4 bases from V and 1 base from J, leaving 10 bases between. Germline values: CDR1 KGHSH, CDR2 LQKENI. CDR3 nucleotides: TGTGCCAGCTCACAACTACAGGTTAACTATGGCTACACCTTC. Encoded protein: CASSQLQVNYGYTF.

This clonotype showed up just once. V is TRBV5-1 and J is TRBJ1-2; 9 bases are a match to TRBD1. The CDR3 covers 17 residues. The V gene's germline CDR1 is SGHRS and CDR2 YFSETQ. Trimming removed 9 bases from V and 2 bases from J; junction bases left unmatched: 17. For the CDR3, the DNA is TGCGCCACCGCCCCCGGGACAGGGAAGTTAAGCAACTATGGCTACACCTTC. Its translation is CATAPGTGKLSNYGYTF.

The chain recombines TRBV20-1 with TRBJ2-1; TRBD2 aligns across 8 bases. J was trimmed by 13 bases and V by 1 base; bases with no gene match: 15. The CDR3 consists of 15 residues. Germline assignment: CDR1 DFQATT and CDR2 SNEGSKA (reference sequence). CDR3: CSARAGGLAGETQFF. The CDR3 nucleotides are TGCAGTGCTAGAGCAGGAGGACTAGCTGGAGAGACCCAGTTCTTC.

The chain has TRBV3-1 and TRBJ2-5; 12 bases fit TRBD2. The CDR3 contains 16 residues. After removal of 1 base from V and 3 bases from J, the junction contained 3 bases not matched to a gene. CDR1 is LGHDT, CDR2 YNNKEL, per germline (reference sequence). The CDR3 sequence: CASSQGTSGAKETQYF. The CDR3, as DNA: TGTGCCAGCAGCCAAGGGACTAGCGGGGCAAAAGAGACCCAGTACTTC.

This clonotype showed up just a few times. A read error may be the cause here, since a much bigger clone is one base away. V usage is TRBV13 and J usage is TRBJ2-1; D is undetermined. The CDR3 spans 13 residues. V shed 6 bases and J shed 0 bases, with 6 bases lying between them. Germline V gene sequence: CDR1 PRHDT, CDR2 FYEKMQ (reference sequence). The CDR3 region is CASSWGSYNEQFF. The CDR3 nucleotides read TGTGCCAGCAGTTGGGGCTCCTACAATGAGCAGTTCTTC.

The chain is built from TRBV6-1 and TRBJ1-1, with 8 positions matching TRBD1. Germline V gene sequence: CDR1 MNHNS, CDR2 SASEGT. The CDR3 sequence is 14 residues long. With V trimmed by 7 bases and J by 1 base, 5 bases remained unmatched. The CDR3 loop is CASTEGQANTEAFF. Here the CDR3 DNA reads TGTGCCAGCACCGAGGGACAGGCGAACACTGAAGCTTTCTTT.

The V call is TRBV3-1, the J call TRBJ2-2, with D tentatively TRBD1 or TRBD2 (5 bases each). V lost 1 base and J lost 0, with 12 bases in between. The CDR3 runs 17 residues. In germline, CDR1 is LGHDT, CDR2 YNNKEL (reference sequence). Written as DNA, the CDR3 is TGTGCCAGCAGCCAAGGCCCCGGGGCCGCGAACACCGGGGAGCTGTTTTTT. Protein sequence: CASSQGPGAANTGELFF.

V gene TRBV4-1 combines with J gene TRBJ1-1; D is unresolved. The germline CDR1 and CDR2 sequences are MGHRA and YSYEKL. V was trimmed by 2 bases and J by 1 base, leaving 11 bases between them. This CDR3 has 15 amino acids. The CDR3 coding sequence is TGCGCCAGCAGCCAACGCCTCCTCGGGAACACTGAAGCTTTCTTT. It is translated as CASSQRLLGNTEAFF.

The chain's CDR3 is CASSELGRGNSPLHF. The CDR3 DNA is TGTGCCAGCAGCGAACTTGGCAGGGGCAACTCACCCCTCCACTTT. The chain couples TRBV2 to TRBJ1-6; D may be TRBD1 (6 bases). Trimming removed 6 bases at V and 10 bases at J, with 19 bases between. Germline CDR1 reads SNHLY; CDR2 reads FYNNEI. The CDR3 has 15 residues.

In this sample, this clonotype turned up once. V is TRBV5-1 and J is TRBJ2-4; weak D call: TRBD1 (6 bases). The J call may be in error: the DNA end matches TRBJ2-7 better. The length of the CDR3 is 13 residues. CDR1 is SGHRS, CDR2 YFSETQ, per germline. CDR3 DNA: TGCGCCAGCCAAGGGCAGGGGATGGGCGAGCAGTACTTC. Translating gives CASQGQGMGEQYF.

This clonotype has a count of ten or more. CDR3 protein: CAGGEGAHNEQFF. CDR3 coding DNA: TGTGCCGGAGGGGAGGGGGCACACAATGAGCAGTTCTTC. The V and J genes are TRBV10-3 and TRBJ2-1; D tentatively reads TRBD1 or TRBD2 (7 bases each). The V gene lost 11 bases and the J gene lost 5 bases, with 16 bases spanning the gap. The CDR3 spans 13 residues. CDR1 and CDR2 (germline): ENHRY, SYGVKD.

This clonotype was picked up one time. V and J are TRBV20-1 and TRBJ2-1; the match to TRBD2 covers 7 bases. This CDR3 is built from 14 residues. Germline lookup yields CDR1 DFQATT and CDR2 SNEGSKA (reference sequence). The junction had 18 bases not matched to a gene; V was cut back by 6 bases and J by 13 bases. The CDR3 nucleotides read TGCAGTGCGAGACCCAGCGGGAACGGAGGGACCCAGTTCTTC. Translation: CSARPSGNGGTQFF.

The V gene is TRBV3-1, the J gene TRBJ2-4, with 8 bases lining up with TRBD1. The J call could be wrong; TRBJ2-7 is a better fit for the DNA end. The germline V gene encodes CDR1 LGHDT and CDR2 YNNKEL (reference sequence). The CDR3 totals 15 residues. Here the CDR3 reads CASSQVGQGRNEQYF. The CDR3 coding sequence is TGTGCCAGCAGCCAAGTAGGACAGGGACGGAACGAGCAGTACTTC.

Concerning this clonotype: Since no conserved phenylalanine or tryptophan closes the CDR3, a read error is the likely cause. The chain combines TRBV2 with TRBJ1-1; D gene unclear. Trimming stripped 9 bases from V and 0 bases from J, with 14 bases between. From germline, CDR1 is SNHLY and CDR2 FYNNEI. This CDR3 has 14 amino acids. The CDR3: CARGKTTMNTEAFS. In DNA, the CDR3 is TGTGCCAGGGGTAAGACCACAATGAACACTGAAGCTTTCTCT.

This chain links TRBV28 with TRBJ2-7; D is uncertain. Trimming took 6 bases from V and 2 from J, leaving 20 bases between them. CDR3 size: 16 residues. Germline assignment: CDR1 MDHEN and CDR2 SYDVKM. CDR3 amino acids: CASRSPTTEDPYEQYF. The DNA for the CDR3 is TGTGCCAGCAGATCCCCCACCACAGAGGATCCCTACGAGCAGTACTTC.